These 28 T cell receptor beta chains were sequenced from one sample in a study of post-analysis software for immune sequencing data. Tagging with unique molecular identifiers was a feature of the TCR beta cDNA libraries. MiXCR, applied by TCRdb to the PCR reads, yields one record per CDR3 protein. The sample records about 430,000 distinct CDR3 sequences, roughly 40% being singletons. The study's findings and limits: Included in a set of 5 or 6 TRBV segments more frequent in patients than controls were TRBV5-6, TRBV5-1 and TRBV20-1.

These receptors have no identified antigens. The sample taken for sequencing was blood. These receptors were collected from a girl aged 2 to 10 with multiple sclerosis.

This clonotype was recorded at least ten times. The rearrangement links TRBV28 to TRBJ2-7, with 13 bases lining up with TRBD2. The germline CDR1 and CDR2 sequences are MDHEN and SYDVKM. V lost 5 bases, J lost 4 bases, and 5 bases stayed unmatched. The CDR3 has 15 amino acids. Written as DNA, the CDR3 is TGTGCCAGCAGTGCCGGGACTAGCGGGACTTACGAGCAGTACTTC. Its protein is CASSAGTSGTYEQYF.

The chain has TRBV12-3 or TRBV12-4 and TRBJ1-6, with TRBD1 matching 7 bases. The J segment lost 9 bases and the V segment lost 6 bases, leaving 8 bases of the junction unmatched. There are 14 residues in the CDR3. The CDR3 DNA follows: TGTGCCAGCAGATTTACAGGGACAGCTTCACCCCTCCACTTT. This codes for CASRFTGTASPLHF.

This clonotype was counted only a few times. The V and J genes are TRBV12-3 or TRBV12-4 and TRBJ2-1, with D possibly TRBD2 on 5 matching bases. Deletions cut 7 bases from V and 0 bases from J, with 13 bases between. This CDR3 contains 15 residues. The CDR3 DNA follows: TGTGCCAGCAATAATAGGGAGAGCTCCTACAATGAGCAGTTCTTC. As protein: CASNNRESSYNEQFF.

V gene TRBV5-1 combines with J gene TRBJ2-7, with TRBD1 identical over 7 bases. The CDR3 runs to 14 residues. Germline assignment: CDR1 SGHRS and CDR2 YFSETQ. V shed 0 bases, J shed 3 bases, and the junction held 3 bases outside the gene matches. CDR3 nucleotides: TGCGCCAGCAGCTTGGGGGACAGCGTCTACGAGCAGTACTTC. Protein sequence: CASSLGDSVYEQYF.

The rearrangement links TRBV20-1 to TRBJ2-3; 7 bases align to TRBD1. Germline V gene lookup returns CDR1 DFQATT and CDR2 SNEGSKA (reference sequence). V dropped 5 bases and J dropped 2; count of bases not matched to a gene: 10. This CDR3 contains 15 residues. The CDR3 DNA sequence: TGCAGTGCTCGCGGAACAGGGGTCCTCACAGATACGCAGTATTTT. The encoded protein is CSARGTGVLTDTQYF.

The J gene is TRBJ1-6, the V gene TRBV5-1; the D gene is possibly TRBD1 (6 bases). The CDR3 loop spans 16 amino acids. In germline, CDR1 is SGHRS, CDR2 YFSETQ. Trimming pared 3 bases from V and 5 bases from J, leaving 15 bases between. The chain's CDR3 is CASSWGHRGNNSPLHF. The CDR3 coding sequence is TGCGCCAGCAGCTGGGGACATCGGGGGAATAATTCACCCCTCCACTTT. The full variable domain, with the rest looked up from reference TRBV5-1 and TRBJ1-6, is KAGVTQTPRYLIKTRGQQVTLSCSPISGHRSVSWYQQTPGQGLQFLFEYFSETQRNKGNFPGRFSGRQFSNSRSEMNVSTLELGDSALYLCASSWGHRGNNSPLHFGNGTRLTVT.

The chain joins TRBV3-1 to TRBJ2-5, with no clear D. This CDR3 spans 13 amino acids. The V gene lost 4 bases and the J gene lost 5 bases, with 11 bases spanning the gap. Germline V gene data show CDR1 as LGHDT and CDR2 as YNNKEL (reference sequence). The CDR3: CASSPFLWETQYF. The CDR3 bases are TGTGCCAGCAGCCCTTTTCTATGGGAGACCCAGTACTTC.

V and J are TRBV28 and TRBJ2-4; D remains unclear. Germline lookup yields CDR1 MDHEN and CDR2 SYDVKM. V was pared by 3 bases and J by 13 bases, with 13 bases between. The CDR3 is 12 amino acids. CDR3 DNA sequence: TGTGCCAGCAGTTTGTCACCGGTCGGGCAGTACTTC. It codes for CASSLSPVGQYF. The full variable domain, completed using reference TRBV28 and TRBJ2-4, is DVKVTQSSRYLVKRTGEKVFLECVQDMDHENMFWYRQDPGLGLRLIYFSYDVKMKEKGDIPEGYSVSREKKERFSLILESASTNQTSMYLCASSLSPVGQYFGAGTRLSVL.

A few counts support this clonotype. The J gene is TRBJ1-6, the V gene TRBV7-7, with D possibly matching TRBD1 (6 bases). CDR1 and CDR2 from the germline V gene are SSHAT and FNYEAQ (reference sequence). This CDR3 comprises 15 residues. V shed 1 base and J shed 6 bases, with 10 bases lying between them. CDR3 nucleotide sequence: TGTGCCAGCAGCTTAGGGACAGCGGTTAATTCACCCCTCCACTTT. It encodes CASSLGTAVNSPLHF. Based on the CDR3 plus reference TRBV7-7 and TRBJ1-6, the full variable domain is GAGVSQSPRYKVTKRGQDVTLRCDPISSHATLYWYQQALGQGPEFLTYFNYEAQPDKSGLPSDRFSAERPEGSISTLTIQRTEQRDSAMYRCASSLGTAVNSPLHFGNGTRLTVT.

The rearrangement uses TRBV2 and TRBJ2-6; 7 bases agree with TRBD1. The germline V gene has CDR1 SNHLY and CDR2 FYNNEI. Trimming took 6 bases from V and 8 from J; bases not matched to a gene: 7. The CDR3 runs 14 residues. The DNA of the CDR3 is TGTGCCAGCAGGGGGGTACAGGGGACCAACGTCCTGACTTTC. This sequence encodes CASRGVQGTNVLTF.

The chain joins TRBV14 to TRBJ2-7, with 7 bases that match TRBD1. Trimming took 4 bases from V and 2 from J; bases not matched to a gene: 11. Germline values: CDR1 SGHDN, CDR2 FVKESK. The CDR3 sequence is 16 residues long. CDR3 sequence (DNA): TGTGCCAGCAGCCCGTGGGGACAGACCAGTACCTACGAGCAGTACTTC. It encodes CASSPWGQTSTYEQYF. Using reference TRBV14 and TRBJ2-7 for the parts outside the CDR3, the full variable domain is EAGVTQFPSHSVIEKGQTVTLRCDPISGHDNLYWYRRVMGKEIKFLLHFVKESKQDESGMPNNRFLAERTGGTYSTLKVQPAELEDSGVYFCASSPWGQTSTYEQYFGPGTRLTVT.

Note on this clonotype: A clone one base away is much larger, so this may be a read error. The CDR3 DNA is TGTGCCAGCAGTTTTCTAGCGGGGGACAATGAGCAGTTCTTC. Protein product: CASSFLAGDNEQFF. The chain couples TRBV27 to TRBJ2-1; 10 bases are shared with TRBD2. CDR1 and CDR2 (germline): MNHEY, SMNVEV (reference sequence). Losses at the gene ends were 3 bases for V and 5 bases for J; bases not matched to a gene: 1. The CDR3 totals 14 residues.

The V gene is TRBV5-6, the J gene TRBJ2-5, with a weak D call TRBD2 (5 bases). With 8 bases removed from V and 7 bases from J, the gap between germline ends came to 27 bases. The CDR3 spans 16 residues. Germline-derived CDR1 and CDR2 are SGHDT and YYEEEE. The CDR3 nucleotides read TGTGCCAGTAGCGCCGAGAGTTCCCGATTCGTGGGGACCCAGTACTTC. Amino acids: CASSAESSRFVGTQYF. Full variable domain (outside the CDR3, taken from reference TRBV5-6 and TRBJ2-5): DAGVTQSPTHLIKTRGQQVTLRCSPKSGHDTVSWYQQALGQGPQFIFQYYEEEERQRGNFPDRFSGHQFPNYSSELNVNALLLGDSALYLCASSAESSRFVGTQYFGPGTRLLVL.

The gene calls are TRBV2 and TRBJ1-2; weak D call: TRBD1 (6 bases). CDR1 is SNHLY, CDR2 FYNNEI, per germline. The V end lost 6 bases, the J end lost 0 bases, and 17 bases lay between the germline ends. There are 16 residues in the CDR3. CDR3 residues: CASSYTKGETNYGYTF. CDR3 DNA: TGTGCCAGCAGCTACACAAAGGGGGAGACTAACTATGGCTACACCTTC. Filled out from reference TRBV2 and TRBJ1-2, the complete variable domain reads EPEVTQTPSHQVTQMGQEVILRCVPISNHLYFYWYRQILGQKVEFLVSFYNNEISEKSEIFDDQFSVERPDGSNFTLKIRSTKLEDSAMYFCASSYTKGETNYGYTFGSGTRLTVV.

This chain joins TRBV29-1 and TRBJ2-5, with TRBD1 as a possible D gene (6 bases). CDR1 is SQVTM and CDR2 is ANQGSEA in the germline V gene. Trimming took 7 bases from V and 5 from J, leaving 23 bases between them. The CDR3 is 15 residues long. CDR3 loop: CSGCSGQSLAETQYF. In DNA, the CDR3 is TGCAGCGGCTGCTCGGGACAATCCCTTGCCGAGACCCAGTACTTC.

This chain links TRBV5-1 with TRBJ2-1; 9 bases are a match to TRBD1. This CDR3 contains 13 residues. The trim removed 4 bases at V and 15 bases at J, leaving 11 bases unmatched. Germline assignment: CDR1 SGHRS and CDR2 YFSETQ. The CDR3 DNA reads TGCGCCAGCAGCCCTGGGACAGGGCGCCTAGTGTTCTTC. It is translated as CASSPGTGRLVFF. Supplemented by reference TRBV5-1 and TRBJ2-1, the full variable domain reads KAGVTQTPRYLIKTRGQQVTLSCSPISGHRSVSWYQQTPGQGLQFLFEYFSETQRNKGNFPGRFSGRQFSNSRSEMNVSTLELGDSALYLCASSPGTGRLVFFGPGTRLTVL.

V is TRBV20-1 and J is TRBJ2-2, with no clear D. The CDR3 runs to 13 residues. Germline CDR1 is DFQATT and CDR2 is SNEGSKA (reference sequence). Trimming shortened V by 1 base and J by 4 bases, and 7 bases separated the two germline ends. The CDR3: CSARGTATGELFF. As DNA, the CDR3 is TGCAGTGCTAGAGGCACAGCCACCGGGGAGCTGTTTTTT.

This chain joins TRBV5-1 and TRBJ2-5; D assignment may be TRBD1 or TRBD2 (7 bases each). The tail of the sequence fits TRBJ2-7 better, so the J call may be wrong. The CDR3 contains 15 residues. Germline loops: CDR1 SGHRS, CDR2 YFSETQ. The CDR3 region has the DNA TGCGCCAGCAGCTTGGAACGCAGGGGGGGCCACGAGCAGTACTTC. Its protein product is CASSLERRGGHEQYF.

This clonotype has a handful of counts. Written as DNA, the CDR3 is TGTGCCAGCAGCTTAGGGTCAGGGGGGAATGAAAAACTGTTTTTT. Translation: CASSLGSGGNEKLFF. V is TRBV7-2 and J is TRBJ1-4; TRBD1 agrees at 7 bases. V trimming: 1 base; J trimming: 5 bases; junction bases outside the gene matches: 4. The V gene's germline CDR1 is SGHTA and CDR2 FQGNSA. CDR3 size: 15 residues.

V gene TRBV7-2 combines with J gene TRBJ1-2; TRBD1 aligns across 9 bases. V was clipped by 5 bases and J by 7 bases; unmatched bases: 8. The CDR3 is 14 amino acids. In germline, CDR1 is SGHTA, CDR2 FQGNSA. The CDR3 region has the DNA TGTGCCAGCAGCCCTCCGGGGACAGGGTTTGGCTACACCTTC. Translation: CASSPPGTGFGYTF.

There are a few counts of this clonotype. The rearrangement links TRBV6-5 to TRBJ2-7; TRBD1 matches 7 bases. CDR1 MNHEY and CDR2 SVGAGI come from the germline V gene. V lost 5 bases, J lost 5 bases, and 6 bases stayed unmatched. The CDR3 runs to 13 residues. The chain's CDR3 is CASSASDRNEQYF. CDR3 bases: TGTGCCAGCAGTGCATCGGACAGGAACGAGCAGTACTTC.

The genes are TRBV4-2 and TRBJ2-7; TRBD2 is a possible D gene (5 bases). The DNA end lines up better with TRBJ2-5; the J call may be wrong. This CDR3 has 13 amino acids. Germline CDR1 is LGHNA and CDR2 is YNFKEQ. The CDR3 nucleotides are TGTGCCAGCAGTGGGGAGTCCATCGAGACCCAGTACTTC. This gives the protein CASSGESIETQYF.

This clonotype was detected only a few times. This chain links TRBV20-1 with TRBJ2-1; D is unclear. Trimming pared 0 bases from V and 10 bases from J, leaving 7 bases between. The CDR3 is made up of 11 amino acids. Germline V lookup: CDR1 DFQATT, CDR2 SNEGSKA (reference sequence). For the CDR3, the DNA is TGCAGTGCTAGAGAACGGCGGGAGCAGTTCTTC. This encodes CSARERREQFF.

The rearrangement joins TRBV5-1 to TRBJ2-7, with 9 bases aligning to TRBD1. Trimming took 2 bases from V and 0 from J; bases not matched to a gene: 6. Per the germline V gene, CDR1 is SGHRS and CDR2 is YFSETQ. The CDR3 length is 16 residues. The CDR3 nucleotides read TGCGCCAGCAGCTTTGACGGGACAGGGACCTCCTACGAGCAGTACTTC. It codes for CASSFDGTGTSYEQYF.

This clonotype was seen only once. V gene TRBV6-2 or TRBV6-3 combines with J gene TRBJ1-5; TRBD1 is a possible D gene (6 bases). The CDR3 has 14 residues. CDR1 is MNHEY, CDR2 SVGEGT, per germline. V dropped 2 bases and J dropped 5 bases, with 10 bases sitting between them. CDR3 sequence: CASSYRGRHQPQHF. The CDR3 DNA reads TGTGCCAGCAGTTACAGGGGGAGACATCAGCCCCAGCATTTT.

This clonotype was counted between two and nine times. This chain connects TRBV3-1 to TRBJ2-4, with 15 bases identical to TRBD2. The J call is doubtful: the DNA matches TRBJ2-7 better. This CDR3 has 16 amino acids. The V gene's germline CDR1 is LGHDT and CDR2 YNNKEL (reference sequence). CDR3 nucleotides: TGTGCCAGCAGCCCAATGGGACTAGCGGGAGGAAACGAGCAGTACTTC. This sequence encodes CASSPMGLAGGNEQYF.

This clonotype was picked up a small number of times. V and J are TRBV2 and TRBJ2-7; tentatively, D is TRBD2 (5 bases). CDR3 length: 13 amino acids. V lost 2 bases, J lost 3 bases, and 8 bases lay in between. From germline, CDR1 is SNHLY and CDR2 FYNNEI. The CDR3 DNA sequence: TGTGCCAGCAGTGAAAGGAGGTACTACGAGCAGTACTTC. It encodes CASSERRYYEQYF.

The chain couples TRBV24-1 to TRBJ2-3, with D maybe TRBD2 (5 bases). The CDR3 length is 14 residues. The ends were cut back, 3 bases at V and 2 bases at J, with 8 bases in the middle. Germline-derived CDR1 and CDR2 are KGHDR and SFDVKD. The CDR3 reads CATSDAGNTDTQYF. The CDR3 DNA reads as TGTGCCACCAGTGATGCGGGTAACACAGATACGCAGTATTTT.